This T cell receptor (beta chain) was observed in a study of T cell repertoires in cytomegalovirus infection. Across the study: It was the public TCR beta signatures that indicated both CMV infection and matching HLA type. Study results and limitations: Totalled public TCR beta family frequency picked out people who carried CMV plus the relevant HLA.

Trimming removed 4 bases from V and 11 bases from J, with 17 bases in between. CDR1 is SGHVT, CDR2 SQSDAQ, per germline. The CDR3 has 13 amino acids. TCRdb re-called the reads through MiXCR, storing one row per CDR3 protein. The repertoire holds approximately 500,000 distinct CDR3 sequences, with more than 15% as singletons. With respect to this clonotype: Its antigen is not identified.

The receptor comes from a human donor in good health (CMV status not recorded). Some clones in this sample may be carry-over from other donors' samples. The chain has TRBV7-4 and TRBJ1-1; no definite D call. The sequenced material came from CD8+ T cells from PBMCs. The CDR3 here is CASSSTFSSGAFF. As DNA, the CDR3 is TGTGCCAGCAGCTCCACTTTTAGCTCGGGGGCTTTCTTT.